The 25 T cell receptor beta chains reported below all come from one sample, sequenced in a study of cytomegalovirus exposure and HLA in healthy donors (dated by TCRdb to 2016 to 2017). Libraries were built with the immunoSEQ multiplex PCR assay. For the multiplex PCR, a mixture combining 60 forward primers for TCR Vbeta segments and 13 reverse primers for TCR Jbeta segments was used. Entries here come from immuneACCESS through TCRdb and include only in-frame sequences with V and J called. Some clones fail to appear in such tables; in the studies checked, an unresolved V gene covers under half of the shortfall, and the cause of the remainder is unknown. The sample records about 80,000 clones, approximately 67% of which are singletons. The ten largest clones represent 4% to 5.5% of the sample. Sequenced: PBMCs. Receptors originate from a male donor in good health and CMV-seropositive.

The chain employs TRBV10-2 and TRBJ2-7, with TRBD2 matching over 7 bases. The trim removed 6 bases at V and 7 bases at J, leaving 3 bases unmatched. The CDR3 has 11 amino acids. CDR1 is WSHSY and CDR2 is SAAADI in the germline V gene. The DNA for the CDR3 is TGCGCCAGCAGCTGGGGGGGGGAGCAGTACTTC. As protein: CASSWGGEQYF.

This chain uses TRBV18 with TRBJ2-7; D not certain. V was pared by 3 bases and J by 3 bases, with 9 bases between. The germline V gene has CDR1 KGHSH and CDR2 LQKENI. The CDR3 totals 13 residues. The CDR3, as DNA: TGTGCCAGCTCACCTCCCGAGCTCTACGAGCAGTACTTC. This sequence encodes CASSPPELYEQYF.

The chain carries TRBV5-1 and TRBJ2-1; 8 nucleotides line up with TRBD2. CDR3 length: 16 amino acids. V was clipped by 0 bases and J by 9 bases; unmatched bases: 11. CDR1 SGHRS and CDR2 YFSETQ come from the germline V gene. CDR3 bases: TGCGCCAGCAGCTTGGCCCAAGCGGGAGAGGTGGGTGAGCAGTTCTTC. Its protein product is CASSLAQAGEVGEQFF. The full variable domain, rest sourced from reference TRBV5-1 and TRBJ2-1, is KAGVTQTPRYLIKTRGQQVTLSCSPISGHRSVSWYQQTPGQGLQFLFEYFSETQRNKGNFPGRFSGRQFSNSRSEMNVSTLELGDSALYLCASSLAQAGEVGEQFFGPGTRLTVL.

This clone was found a few times. The rearrangement links TRBV30 to TRBJ1-4; 11 bases agree with TRBD1. The CDR3 is 14 amino acids. After removal of 1 base from V and 8 bases from J, the junction contained 3 bases not matched to a gene. Per the germline V gene, CDR1 is GTSNPN and CDR2 is SVGIG (reference sequence). This CDR3 reads CAWSGTGGREKLFF. CDR3 coding DNA: TGTGCCTGGAGTGGGACAGGGGGCCGAGAAAAACTGTTTTTT.

This sequence joins TRBV5-4 and TRBJ1-2; the D is unclear. The CDR3 runs to 14 residues. Trimming removed 0 bases from V and 0 bases from J, with 6 bases in between. In germline, CDR1 is SGHNT, CDR2 YYREEE (reference sequence). CDR3 coding DNA: TGTGCCAGCAGCTTGGACAGTGCTAACTATGGCTACACCTTC. It encodes CASSLDSANYGYTF.

This clone was seen more than once but under ten times. The chain carries TRBV4-1 and TRBJ1-1, with D tentatively TRBD1 (5 bases). Trimming shortened V by 4 bases and J by 0 bases, and 18 bases separated the two germline ends. CDR3 length: 17 amino acids. The germline CDR1 and CDR2 sequences are MGHRA and YSYEKL. Here the CDR3 reads CASSLMWGGGMNTEAFF. Here the CDR3 DNA reads TGCGCCAGCAGCCTTATGTGGGGGGGAGGGATGAACACTGAAGCTTTCTTT.

The V call is TRBV30, the J call TRBJ2-1; TRBD1 agrees at 9 bases. Germline V gene sequence: CDR1 GTSNPN, CDR2 SVGIG (reference sequence). CDR3 length: 16 residues. V shed 6 bases and J 7 bases; nucleotides not matched to a gene: 16. DNA for the CDR3: TGTGCCTGTATTACAGGGGGCGCGTCAGTAAGGAATGAGCAGTTCTTC. Encoded protein: CACITGGASVRNEQFF.

This clone showed up just a few times. V gene TRBV27 combines with J gene TRBJ1-5; D gene uncertain. CDR3 length: 14 amino acids. Per the germline V gene, CDR1 is MNHEY and CDR2 is SMNVEV (reference sequence). Trimming shortened V by 4 bases and J by 0 bases, and 7 bases separated the two germline ends. CDR3 DNA sequence: TGTGCCAGCAGTTGGGGAGGTAGCAATCAGCCCCAGCATTTT. This gives the protein CASSWGGSNQPQHF.

This clone was recorded only once. This sequence joins TRBV4-2 and TRBJ1-6; D is possibly TRBD1 (5 bases). Germline CDR1 LGHNA, CDR2 YNFKEQ. Trimming stripped 0 bases from V and 3 bases from J, with 6 bases between. The CDR3 sequence is 15 residues long. The CDR3: CASSQDQGYNSPLHF. The DNA for the CDR3 is TGTGCCAGCAGCCAAGACCAGGGCTATAATTCACCCCTCCACTTT.

The chain combines TRBV6-1 with TRBJ1-3; possibly TRBD1 for D (5 bases). There are 15 residues in the CDR3. Trimming shortened V by 6 bases and J by 3 bases, and 15 bases separated the two germline ends. In germline, CDR1 is MNHNS, CDR2 SASEGT. The CDR3 is CASSKRGLHGNTIYF. For the CDR3, the DNA is TGTGCCAGCAGCAAACGGGGACTCCATGGAAACACCATATATTTT.

This clone was counted between two and nine times. The genes are TRBV6-5 and TRBJ1-4; TRBD1 matches at 12 bases. Trimming took 0 bases from V and 7 from J; bases not matched to a gene: 3. This CDR3 region has 16 residues. Germline V lookup: CDR1 MNHEY, CDR2 SVGAGI. CDR3 DNA: TGTGCCAGCAGTTACTCAGGGACAGGGGGCGGTGAAAAACTGTTTTTT. Translated: CASSYSGTGGGEKLFF.

The chain is built from TRBV5-1 and TRBJ1-1; maybe TRBD1 (6 bases). With 2 bases removed from V and 7 bases from J, the gap between germline ends came to 6 bases. Germline CDR1 SGHRS, CDR2 YFSETQ. This CDR3 spans 11 amino acids. In nucleotides, the CDR3 is TGCGCCAGCAGCTTACAGGGTGAAGCTTTCTTT. Translated, it gives CASSLQGEAFF.

This clone has more than one count but fewer than ten. The chain recombines TRBV6-7 with TRBJ1-6; the D is unclear. TRBV6-7 qualifies as an ORF whose function is uncertain. The CDR3 spans 17 residues. Between the trimmed V and J ends, which lost 0 bases and 9 bases, there was a span of 18 bases. The CDR3 nucleotides read TGTGCCAGCAGTTACTCGACGGGGTGGTTGGCCCCTTCACCCCTCCACTTT. Amino acid sequence: CASSYSTGWLAPSPLHF.

The genes are TRBV29-1 and TRBJ1-2; 7 nucleotides line up with TRBD1. The CDR3 consists of 13 residues. Germline CDR1 is SQVTM and CDR2 is ANQGSEA. V lost 4 bases to trimming and J lost 4 bases; unmatched junction nucleotides: 6. The CDR3 DNA sequence: TGCAGCGTTGCAGGGGGAACATCCTATGGCTACACCTTC. Residues: CSVAGGTSYGYTF. Drawing the rest from reference TRBV29-1 and TRBJ1-2, the complete variable domain is SAVISQKPSRDICQRGTSLTIQCQVDSQVTMMFWYRQQPGQSLTLIATANQGSEATYESGFVIDKFPISRPNLTFSTLTVSNMSPEDSSIYLCSVAGGTSYGYTFGSGTRLTVV.

This clone was counted a few times. V is TRBV7-9 and J is TRBJ2-1; possible D gene TRBD2, 6 bases. CDR1 is SEHNR and CDR2 is FQNEAQ in the germline V gene (reference sequence). The CDR3 extends over 15 amino acids. The V gene lost 4 bases and the J gene lost 4 bases, with 14 bases spanning the gap. DNA of the CDR3: TGTGCCAGCAGCTCCTGGGACGGGGGATACAATGAGCAGTTCTTC. Translating gives CASSSWDGGYNEQFF.

The table lists this clone with a count of one. This rearrangement joins TRBV25-1 to TRBJ1-1; TRBD1 is a possible D gene (6 bases). Trimming stripped 2 bases from V and 1 base from J, with 17 bases between. The CDR3 is 17 residues long. The germline V gene has CDR1 MGHDK and CDR2 SYGVNS. The CDR3 spells CASSEIFEMGQNTEAFF. CDR3 in DNA: TGTGCCAGCAGTGAAATATTCGAGATGGGACAGAACACTGAAGCTTTCTTT.

The J gene is TRBJ2-7, the V gene TRBV29-1; unclear D gene. This CDR3 has 12 amino acids. Looked up from germline, CDR1 is SQVTM and CDR2 is ANQGSEA. Deletions cut 6 bases from V and 11 bases from J, with 20 bases between. CDR3 in amino acids: CSVATAQTTEYF. The CDR3 nucleotides are TGCAGCGTGGCGACGGCCCAAACTACGGAGTACTTC.

The rearrangement uses TRBV4-1 and TRBJ2-7; no clear D. V was pared by 2 bases and J by 0 bases, with 14 bases between. This CDR3 region has 16 residues. CDR1 and CDR2 (germline): MGHRA, YSYEKL. The CDR3 bases are TGCGCCAGCAGCCAACTTTGGGCAGTAAGCTCCTACGAGCAGTACTTC. Translated: CASSQLWAVSSYEQYF.

The J gene is TRBJ2-3, the V gene TRBV5-4; 8 nucleotides agree with TRBD2. J lost 0 bases, V lost 10 bases, and 13 bases had no gene match. CDR3 length: 16 amino acids. Germline CDR1 reads SGHNT; CDR2 reads YYREEE (reference sequence). This CDR3 reads CACSGGAFSSTDTQYF. Written as DNA, the CDR3 is TGTGCCTGCTCGGGGGGGGCATTTTCTAGCACAGATACGCAGTATTTT. The variable domain in full, completed from reference TRBV5-4 and TRBJ2-3, reads ETGVTQSPTHLIKTRGQQVTLRCSSQSGHNTVSWYQQALGQGPQFIFQYYREEENGRGNFPPRFSGLQFPNYSSELNVNALELDDSALYLCACSGGAFSSTDTQYFGPGTRLTVL.

V is TRBV4-3 and J is TRBJ1-1; D is unresolved. Germline CDR1 reads LGHNA; CDR2 reads YSLEER. This CDR3 comprises 15 residues. V gave up 0 bases and J gave up 0 bases, with 8 bases separating them. In DNA form, the CDR3 reads TGCGCCAGCAGCCAAGAAAGAACGGTGAACACTGAAGCTTTCTTT. Its protein is CASSQERTVNTEAFF.

This rearrangement joins TRBV27 to TRBJ1-6; D perhaps matches TRBD1 (5 bases). Germline CDR1 reads MNHEY; CDR2 reads SMNVEV (reference sequence). Trimming pared 2 bases from V and 7 bases from J, leaving 12 bases between. The CDR3 runs 15 residues. CDR3 protein: CASSLGGVPNSPLHF. The CDR3 region has the DNA TGTGCCAGCAGTTTAGGGGGGGTGCCGAATTCACCCCTCCACTTT.

This clone was seen a few times. V and J are TRBV6-1 and TRBJ2-7; D might be TRBD1 (7 bases). Germline loops: CDR1 MNHNS, CDR2 SASEGT. Trimming removed 2 bases from V and 1 base from J, with 12 bases in between. This CDR3 comprises 15 residues. The CDR3 loop reads CASSELGGQSYEQYF. Written as DNA, the CDR3 is TGTGCCAGCAGTGAATTGGGGGGACAGTCCTACGAGCAGTACTTC.

This clone came up a few times. This rearrangement joins TRBV28 to TRBJ1-5, with unresolved D. V lost 5 bases, J lost 3 bases, and 17 bases lay in between. Germline-derived CDR1 and CDR2 are MDHEN and SYDVKM. CDR3 length equals 16 residues. CDR3 protein: CASSATGRSANQPQHF. The DNA of the CDR3 is TGTGCCAGCAGTGCCACGGGAAGGAGTGCCAATCAGCCCCAGCATTTT.

V usage is TRBV7-2 and J usage is TRBJ2-5; 10 bases align to TRBD2. CDR1 and CDR2 from the germline V gene are SGHTA and FQGNSA. V lost 5 bases and J lost 4; bases outside the gene matches: 7. This CDR3 has 15 residues. The CDR3: CASSPIAGGVETQYF. In DNA, the CDR3 is TGTGCCAGCAGCCCGATAGCGGGAGGTGTAGAGACCCAGTACTTC.

The chain links TRBV29-1 to TRBJ1-1; TRBD1 matches 9 bases. J gave up 5 bases and V 6 bases, and 13 bases lay outside the gene matches. The CDR3 is made up of 15 amino acids. Per germline, CDR1 SQVTM and CDR2 ANQGSEA. The CDR3 sequence is CSVSPGTGRYTEAFF. The CDR3 DNA reads TGCAGCGTCTCACCGGGGACAGGGAGATATACTGAAGCTTTCTTT.